This record concerns one T cell receptor (beta chain) sequence. Its target is not known. The sample belongs to a study of cytomegalovirus exposure and HLA in healthy donors. The CDR3 runs to 12 residues. CDR1 and CDR2 (germline): SGHAT, FQNNGV. Trimming cost V 3 bases and J 8 bases, with 10 bases left between them. Healthy bone marrow donors supplied every sample. Points from the study as a whole: Later analysis identified a missense DCLRE1C variant that was linked to TCR beta V- and J-gene trimming. The study flagged roughly 160 TCR beta chains as cytomegalovirus-associated. In a later analysis, DRB1 alleles had the most associated TCRs; HLA-C alleles the fewest.

13 Jbeta primers and 60 Vbeta primers were used for the PCR. Clones were sequenced by immunoSEQ multiplex PCR, and TCRdb holds only the in-frame ones, with some missing. The profile shows around 170,000 clones, approximately 85% of them singletons. The gene calls are TRBV11-2 and TRBJ1-2; D unresolved. This clonotype originated in a woman aged 18-29 years in good health and CMV-seronegative. Sample: PBMCs. The DNA of the CDR3 is TGTGCCAGCAGCTTTTATCCGGGGGGCTACACCTTC. Its translation is CASSFYPGGYTF.